This T cell receptor (delta chain) was profiled in a study of Vδ1+ human thymocytes. General observations from the study: Unlike peripheral blood Vdelta1+ controls, thymic delta-chain sequences included approximately 21% Vdelta2 and few Vdelta3. Unexpected Vdelta2 sequences could cause misinterpretation of bulk repertoire data. TRD repertoires were essentially private, unlike widely shared TRG clonotypes. In the thymus, TRG and TRD repertoires looked highly polyclonal with Gaussian CDR3 lengths.

Thymocytes were sorted as CD3+ TCRVdelta1+ TCRVdelta2- after alphabeta T cell depletion. RNA was extracted from the cells and then reverse transcribed. The CDR3 regions were amplified by multiplex PCR from V-gene primers to a constant-region primer. TCRdb processed the multiplex PCR reads again with the CATT caller. The data hold approximately 25,000 delta-chain clones, with about 7.4% observed a single time. This clone showed up just a few times. What it binds is not known. Trimming pared 8 bases from V and 0 bases from J, leaving 22 bases between. CDR3 length: 17 residues. The germline V gene encodes CDR1 TSWWSYY and CDR2 QGS.

The genes are TRDV1 and TRDJ1; D is perhaps TRDD3 (5 bases). Sequenced material: Vdelta1+ gamma-delta thymocytes from the thymus. The subset: FACS-sorted CD3+ TCRalphabeta- TCRVdelta1+ TCRVdelta2- thymocytes. The TCR sequence derives from a girl under three years old who had congenital heart surgery. The CDR3 DNA reads as TGTGCTCTTCGAAACTTAGTGGGGACCTGGTACACCGATAAACTCATCTTT. This translates into CALRNLVGTWYTDKLIF.